This T cell receptor (beta chain) was recorded in a study of T-cell memory formation after mild COVID-19. Looking at the study overall: TCR clustering was largely donor specific.

The CDR3 extends over 15 amino acids. Germline lookup yields CDR1 SGHRS and CDR2 YFSETQ. V lost 4 bases and J lost 8; bases outside the gene matches: 10. 5'RACE with constant-segment primers built TCRalpha and TCRbeta cDNA libraries with UMIs. Each CDR3 protein is one row after TCRdb ran MiXCR on the 5' RACE reads. The sample includes about 560,000 distinct CDR3 sequences, around 15% of them seen just once. Points on this clonotype: Its cognate antigen is unknown.

Study results and limitations: Memory from before infection featured some responding clones, which suggests cross-reactive memory joined. CD4+ contracting clones were found mainly in CM and EM, and CD8+ ones in EMRA.

Sequencing was done on a sample of PBMCs or a T cell subset sorted from them (not recorded which). The chain combines TRBV5-1 with TRBJ1-4; 8 nucleotides align to TRBD1. The receptor was derived from an adult woman who had mild COVID-19 (a few samples of this study predate the infection). Cell type and time point are not known. The CDR3 DNA follows: TGCGCCAGCAGCCGAAGACAGGGGACCCGGGAAAAACTGTTTTTT. Translation gives CASSRRQGTREKLFF.